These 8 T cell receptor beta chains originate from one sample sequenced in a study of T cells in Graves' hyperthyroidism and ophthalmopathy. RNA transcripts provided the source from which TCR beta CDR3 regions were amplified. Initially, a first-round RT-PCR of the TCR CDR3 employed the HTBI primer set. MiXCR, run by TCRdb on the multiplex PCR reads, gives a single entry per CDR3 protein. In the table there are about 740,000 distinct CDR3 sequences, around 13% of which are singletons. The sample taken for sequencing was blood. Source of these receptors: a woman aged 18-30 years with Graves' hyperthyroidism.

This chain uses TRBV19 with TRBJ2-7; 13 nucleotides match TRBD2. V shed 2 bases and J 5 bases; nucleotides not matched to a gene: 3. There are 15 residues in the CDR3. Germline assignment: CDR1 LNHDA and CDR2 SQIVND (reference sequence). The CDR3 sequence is CASSILLAGGNEQYF. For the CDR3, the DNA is TGTGCCAGTAGTATATTACTAGCGGGAGGGAACGAGCAGTACTTC.

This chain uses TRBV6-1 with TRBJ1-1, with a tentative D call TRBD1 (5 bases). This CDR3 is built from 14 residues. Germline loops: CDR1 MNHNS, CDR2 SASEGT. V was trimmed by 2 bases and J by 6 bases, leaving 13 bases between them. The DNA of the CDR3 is TGTGCCAGCAGTGAACCGGGGCGTGACGCTGAAGCTTTCTTT. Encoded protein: CASSEPGRDAEAFF.

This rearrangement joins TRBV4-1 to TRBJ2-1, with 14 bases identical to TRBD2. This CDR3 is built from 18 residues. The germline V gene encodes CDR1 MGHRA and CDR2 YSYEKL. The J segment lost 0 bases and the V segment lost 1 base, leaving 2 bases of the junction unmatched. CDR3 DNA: TGCGCCAGCAGCCAAGGACTAGCGGGAGGGAACTCCTACAATGAGCAGTTCTTC. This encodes CASSQGLAGGNSYNEQFF.

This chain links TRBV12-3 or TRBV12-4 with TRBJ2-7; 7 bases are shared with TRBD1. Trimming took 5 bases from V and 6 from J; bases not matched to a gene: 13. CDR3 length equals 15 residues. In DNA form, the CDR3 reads TGTGCCAGCAGTACCGGGACAGAGGCGTACGTCGAGCAGTACTTC. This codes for CASSTGTEAYVEQYF.

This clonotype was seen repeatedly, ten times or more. In nucleotides, the CDR3 is TGTGCCAGCCGGGGGACAGATAATGAAAAACTGTTTTTT. Its protein product is CASRGTDNEKLFF. The gene calls are TRBV7-8 and TRBJ1-4, with 7 bases aligning to TRBD1. The CDR3 totals 13 residues. Trimming took 8 bases from V and 4 from J; bases not matched to a gene: 4. Germline CDR1 and CDR2: SGHVS and FQNEAQ. The complete variable domain, with remaining parts taken from reference TRBV7-8 and TRBJ1-4, reads GAGVSQSPRYKVAKRGQDVALRCDPISGHVSLFWYQQALGQGPEFLTYFQNEAQLDKSGLPSDRFFAERPEGSVSTLKIQRTQQEDSAVYLCASRGTDNEKLFFGSGTQLSVL.

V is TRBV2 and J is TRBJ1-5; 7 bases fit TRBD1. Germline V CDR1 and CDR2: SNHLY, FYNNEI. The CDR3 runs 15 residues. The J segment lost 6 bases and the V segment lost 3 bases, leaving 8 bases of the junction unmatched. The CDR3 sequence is CASSENRGGIQPQHF. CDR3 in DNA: TGTGCCAGCAGTGAGAACAGGGGAGGAATTCAGCCCCAGCATTTT.

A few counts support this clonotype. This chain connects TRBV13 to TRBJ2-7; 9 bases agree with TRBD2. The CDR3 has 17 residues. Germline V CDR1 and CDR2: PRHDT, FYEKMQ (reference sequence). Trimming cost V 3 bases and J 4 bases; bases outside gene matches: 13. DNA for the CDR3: TGTGCCAGCAGCTTCTCCCTCTTTAGCGGGAGTGAGTACGAGCAGTACTTC. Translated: CASSFSLFSGSEYEQYF. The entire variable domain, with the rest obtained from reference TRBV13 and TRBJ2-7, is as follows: AAGVIQSPRHLIKEKRETATLKCYPIPRHDTVYWYQQGPGQDPQFLISFYEKMQSDKGSIPDRFSAQQFSDYHSELNMSSLELGDSALYFCASSFSLFSGSEYEQYFGPGTRLTVT.

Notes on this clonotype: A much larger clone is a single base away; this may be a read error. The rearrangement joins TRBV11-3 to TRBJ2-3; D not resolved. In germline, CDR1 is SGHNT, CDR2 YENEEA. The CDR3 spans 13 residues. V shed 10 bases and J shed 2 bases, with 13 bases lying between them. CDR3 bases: TGTGCCAACATAACCGCGACCACAGATACGCAGTATTTT. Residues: CANITATTDTQYF. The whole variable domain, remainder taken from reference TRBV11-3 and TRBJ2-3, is EAGVVQSPRYKIIEKKQPVAFWCNPISGHNTLYWYLQNLGQGPELLIRYENEEAVDDSQLPKDRFSAERLKGVDSTLKIQPAELGDSAVYLCANITATTDTQYFGPGTRLTVL.